This TCR beta chain was documented in a study of blood T cell repertoires in COVID-19. As for the study in general: Some COVID-19 samples were acute and others convalescent; all came from the United States, Italy and Spain.

The study assigned cohorts using participant-reported clinical history. The protocol was immunoSEQ multiplex PCR, while the TCRdb copy is restricted to in-frame clones and leaves out a portion. The sample yields 250,000 to 300,000 clones, around nine tenths seen once. The germline CDR1 and CDR2 sequences are MNHEY and SMNVEV (reference sequence). J gave up 5 bases and V 6 bases, and 12 bases lay outside the gene matches. There are 16 residues in the CDR3. The chain is built from TRBV27 and TRBJ2-2; 7 positions match TRBD1. This clonotype originated in an older woman who had recovered from COVID-19. The material sequenced was PBMCs or T cells enriched from blood (not recorded which). CDR3 sequence: CASRFYPTGKTGELFF. DNA of the CDR3: TGTGCCAGCAGATTTTACCCGACAGGGAAGACCGGGGAGCTGTTTTTT.